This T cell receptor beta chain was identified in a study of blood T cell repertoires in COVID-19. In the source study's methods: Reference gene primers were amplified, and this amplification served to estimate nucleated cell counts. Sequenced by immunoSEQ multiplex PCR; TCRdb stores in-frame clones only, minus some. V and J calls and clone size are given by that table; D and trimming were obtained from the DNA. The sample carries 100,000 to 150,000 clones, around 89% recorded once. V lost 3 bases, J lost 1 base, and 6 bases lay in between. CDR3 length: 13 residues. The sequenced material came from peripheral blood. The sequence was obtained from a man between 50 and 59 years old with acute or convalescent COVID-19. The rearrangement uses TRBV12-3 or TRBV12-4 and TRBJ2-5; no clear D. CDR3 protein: CASSFFSQETQYF. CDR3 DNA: TGTGCCAGCAGTTTTTTTAGCCAAGAGACCCAGTACTTC.